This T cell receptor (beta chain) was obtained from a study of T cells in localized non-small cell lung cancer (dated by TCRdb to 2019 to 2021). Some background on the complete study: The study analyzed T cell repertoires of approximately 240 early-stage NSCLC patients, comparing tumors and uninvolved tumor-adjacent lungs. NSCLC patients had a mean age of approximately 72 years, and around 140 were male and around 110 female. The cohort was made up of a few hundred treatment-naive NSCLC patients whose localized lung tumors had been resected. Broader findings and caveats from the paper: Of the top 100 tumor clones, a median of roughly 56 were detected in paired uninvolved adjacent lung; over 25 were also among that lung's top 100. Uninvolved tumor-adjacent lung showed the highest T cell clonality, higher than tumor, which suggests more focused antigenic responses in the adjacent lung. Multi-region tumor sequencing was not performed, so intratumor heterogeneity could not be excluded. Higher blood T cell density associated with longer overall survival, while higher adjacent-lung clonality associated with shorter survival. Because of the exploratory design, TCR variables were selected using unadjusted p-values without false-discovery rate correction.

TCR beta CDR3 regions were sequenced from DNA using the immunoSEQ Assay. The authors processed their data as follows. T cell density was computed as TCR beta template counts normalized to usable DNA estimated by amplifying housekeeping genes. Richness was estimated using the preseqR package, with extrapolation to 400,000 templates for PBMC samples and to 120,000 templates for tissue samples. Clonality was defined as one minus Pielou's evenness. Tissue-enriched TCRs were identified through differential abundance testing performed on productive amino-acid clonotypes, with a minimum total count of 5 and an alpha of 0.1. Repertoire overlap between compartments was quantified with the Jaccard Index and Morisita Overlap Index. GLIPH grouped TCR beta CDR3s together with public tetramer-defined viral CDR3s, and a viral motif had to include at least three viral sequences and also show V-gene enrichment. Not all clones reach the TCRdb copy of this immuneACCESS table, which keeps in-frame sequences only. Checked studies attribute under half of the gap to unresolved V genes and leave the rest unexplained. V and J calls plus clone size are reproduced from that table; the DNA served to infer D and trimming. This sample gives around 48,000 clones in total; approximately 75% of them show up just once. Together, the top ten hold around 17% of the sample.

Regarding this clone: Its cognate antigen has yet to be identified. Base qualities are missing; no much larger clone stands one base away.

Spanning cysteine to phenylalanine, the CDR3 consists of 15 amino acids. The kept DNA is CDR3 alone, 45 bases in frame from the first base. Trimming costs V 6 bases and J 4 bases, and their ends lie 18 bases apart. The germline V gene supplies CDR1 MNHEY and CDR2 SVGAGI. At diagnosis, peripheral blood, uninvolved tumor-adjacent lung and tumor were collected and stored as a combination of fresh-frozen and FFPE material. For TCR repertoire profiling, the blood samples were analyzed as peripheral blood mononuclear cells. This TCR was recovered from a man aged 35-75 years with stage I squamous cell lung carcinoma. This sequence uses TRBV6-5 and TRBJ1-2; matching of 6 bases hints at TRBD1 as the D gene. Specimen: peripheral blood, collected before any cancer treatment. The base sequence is TGTGCCAGCAGCGATGGTGGGGGCGGCGGCTATGGCTACACCTTC. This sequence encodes CASSDGGGGGYGYTF.